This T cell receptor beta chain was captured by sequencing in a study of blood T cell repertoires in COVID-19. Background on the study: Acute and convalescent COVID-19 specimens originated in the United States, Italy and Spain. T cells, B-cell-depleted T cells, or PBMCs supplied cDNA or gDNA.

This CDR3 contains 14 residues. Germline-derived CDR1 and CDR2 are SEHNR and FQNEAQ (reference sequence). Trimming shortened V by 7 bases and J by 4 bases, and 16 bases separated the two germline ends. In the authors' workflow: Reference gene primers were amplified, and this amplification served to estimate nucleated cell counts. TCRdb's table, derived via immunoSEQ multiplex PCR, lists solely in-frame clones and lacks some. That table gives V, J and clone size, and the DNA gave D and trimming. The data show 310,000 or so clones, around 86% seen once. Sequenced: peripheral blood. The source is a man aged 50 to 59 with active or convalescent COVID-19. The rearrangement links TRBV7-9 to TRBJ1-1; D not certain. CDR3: CASTHGSPSTEAFF. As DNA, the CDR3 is TGTGCCAGCACACACGGGTCTCCGAGCACTGAAGCTTTCTTT. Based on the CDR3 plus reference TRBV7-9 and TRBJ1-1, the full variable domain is DTGVSQNPRHKITKRGQNVTFRCDPISEHNRLYWYRQTLGQGPEFLTYFQNEAQLEKSRLLSDRFSAERPKGSFSTLEIQRTEQGDSAMYLCASTHGSPSTEAFFGQGTRLTVV.